The 18 T cell receptor beta chains below come from one sample, sequenced in a study of immune evolution from preneoplasia to lung adenocarcinoma. Assay used: immunoSEQ multiplex PCR; TCRdb lists only in-frame clones, some missing. The repertoire includes 13,000 to 15,000 clones, roughly 80% of them detected once, and more than 4% sits in the top ten. What was sequenced was FFPE minimally invasive lung adenocarcinoma tissue. These receptors all come from a person between 65 and 79 years old with lung adenocarcinoma.

V usage is TRBV28 and J usage is TRBJ1-2, with D possibly TRBD1 on 5 matching bases. Trimming removed 5 bases at V and 4 bases at J, with 17 bases between. The CDR3 is 15 amino acids. Germline CDR1 and CDR2: MDHEN and SYDVKM. The CDR3 DNA is TGTGCCAGCAGTCCGGGGGGAAAGGCTCTCTATGGCTACACCTTC. Amino acids: CASSPGGKALYGYTF.

The chain joins TRBV9 to TRBJ2-2, with 7 bases aligning to TRBD1. Germline lookup yields CDR1 SGDLS and CDR2 YYNGEE. The trim removed 0 bases at V and 7 bases at J, leaving 9 bases unmatched. This CDR3 comprises 16 residues. Here the CDR3 DNA reads TGTGCCAGCAGCGTAGATAGTCAGGGGGTTATCGGGGAGCTGTTTTTT. Translation: CASSVDSQGVIGELFF.

The V and J genes are TRBV6-5 and TRBJ1-1; possible D gene TRBD1, 5 bases. The germline CDR1 and CDR2 sequences are MNHEY and SVGAGI. The CDR3 totals 13 residues. V lost 6 bases, J lost 2 bases, and 10 bases lay in between. CDR3 in amino acids: CASSGRANTEAFF. The CDR3 DNA reads TGTGCCAGCAGCGGCAGGGCTAACACTGAAGCTTTCTTT.

The chain has TRBV6-1 and TRBJ1-2; TRBD1 is a possible D gene (5 bases). V gave up 5 bases and J gave up 4 bases, with 11 bases separating them. Per the germline V gene, CDR1 is MNHNS and CDR2 is SASEGT. CDR3 length: 13 amino acids. CDR3 DNA: TGTGCCAGCAGTACCGGGACCGCCTATGGCTACACCTTC. Translated: CASSTGTAYGYTF.

This clone was seen just once. The rearrangement uses TRBV23-1 and TRBJ2-1; TRBD1 aligns across 8 bases. TRBV23-1 is an ORF, with its function uncertain. The CDR3 covers 12 residues. Losses at the gene ends were 4 bases for V and 15 bases for J; bases not matched to a gene: 8. CDR3 in DNA: TGCGCCAGCAGTCCCAACCAAGGACAGGGGTTCTTC. Amino acid sequence: CASSPNQGQGFF.

This CDR3 reads CASSPLSGMVYNEQFF. In DNA, the CDR3 is TGTGCCAGTAGTCCCTTAAGCGGGATGGTCTACAATGAGCAGTTCTTC. The chain recombines TRBV19 with TRBJ2-1; 7 bases map to TRBD2. The CDR3 covers 16 residues. The V segment lost 5 bases and the J segment 3 bases; nucleotides outside the gene matches: 10. The germline gives CDR1 LNHDA, CDR2 SQIVND (reference sequence).

CDR3 DNA: TGTGCCAGCAGCTTAAGCGGGACTAGCGGGCAAACCGGGGAGCTGTTTTTT. Amino acid sequence: CASSLSGTSGQTGELFF. The V and J genes are TRBV7-9 and TRBJ2-2; 12 nucleotides align to TRBD2. The germline CDR1 and CDR2 sequences are SEHNR and FQNEAQ (reference sequence). The V gene end was trimmed by 2 bases and the J gene end by 5 bases; junction bases not matched to a gene: 6. The CDR3 extends over 17 amino acids. Full variable domain (remainder filled in from reference TRBV7-9 and TRBJ2-2): DTGVSQNPRHKITKRGQNVTFRCDPISEHNRLYWYRQTLGQGPEFLTYFQNEAQLEKSRLLSDRFSAERPKGSFSTLEIQRTEQGDSAMYLCASSLSGTSGQTGELFFGEGSRLTVL.

This clone came up a few times. The rearrangement joins TRBV27 to TRBJ2-5; 9 bases are shared with TRBD2. The CDR3 totals 14 residues. J gave up 1 base and V 4 bases, and 1 base lay outside the gene matches. Germline CDR1 reads MNHEY; CDR2 reads SMNVEV (reference sequence). CDR3 protein: CASSWRGGQETQYF. The CDR3 region has the DNA TGTGCCAGCAGTTGGCGGGGGGGCCAAGAGACCCAGTACTTC.

This chain joins TRBV7-9 and TRBJ2-7; D is perhaps TRBD2 (5 bases). The V and J ends lost 5 bases and 0 bases respectively, with 11 bases between them. Germline CDR1 and CDR2: SEHNR and FQNEAQ (reference sequence). There are 14 residues in the CDR3. Here the CDR3 DNA reads TGTGCCAGCAGCCCAGGACTCTACTCCTACGAGCAGTACTTC. This translates into CASSPGLYSYEQYF.

The chain couples TRBV6-5 to TRBJ2-7; 10 nucleotides agree with TRBD1. Germline-derived CDR1 and CDR2 are MNHEY and SVGAGI. This CDR3 is built from 16 residues. V dropped 2 bases and J dropped 1; count of bases not matched to a gene: 5. The CDR3 DNA is TGTGCCAGCAGTTACCAGGGGACAGGGGTGTCCTACGAGCAGTACTTC. This translates into CASSYQGTGVSYEQYF.

The chain joins TRBV28 to TRBJ1-2, with TRBD1 matching 7 bases. The ends lost 5 bases at V and 7 bases at J; junction bases unmatched: 10. The CDR3 is made up of 14 amino acids. Germline V CDR1 and CDR2: MDHEN, SYDVKM. The CDR3: CASSRRDRVGGYTF. CDR3 nucleotides: TGTGCCAGCAGTCGAAGAGACAGGGTTGGTGGCTACACCTTC.

The CDR3 DNA is TGTGCCAGCAGCCCAGGGGGCCCCCTGGGCTACACCTTC. As protein: CASSPGGPLGYTF. The J gene is TRBJ1-2, the V gene TRBV7-9, with TRBD1 matching 8 bases. The V segment lost 5 bases and the J segment 8 bases; nucleotides outside the gene matches: 7. The CDR3 totals 13 residues. The germline CDR1 and CDR2 sequences are SEHNR and FQNEAQ (reference sequence).

The J gene is TRBJ2-2, the V gene TRBV4-1; 8 bases line up with TRBD1. CDR3 length equals 17 residues. Germline values: CDR1 MGHRA, CDR2 YSYEKL. With V trimmed by 3 bases and J by 4 bases, 10 bases remained unmatched. The CDR3 region has the DNA TGCGCCAGCAGCCATGCGGACAGGGTGTTGGCCACCGGGGAGCTGTTTTTT. This encodes CASSHADRVLATGELFF.

This chain joins TRBV10-3 and TRBJ1-2; D is perhaps TRBD1 (5 bases). The V end lost 4 bases, the J end lost 8 bases, and 14 bases lay between the germline ends. The CDR3 consists of 13 residues. The germline gives CDR1 ENHRY, CDR2 SYGVKD. DNA of the CDR3: TGTGCCATCAGTGTCAAGACCGGGGGAGGCTACACCTTC. Residues: CAISVKTGGGYTF.

The chain carries TRBV4-2 and TRBJ2-1; 13 bases are shared with TRBD2. V lost 0 bases to trimming and J lost 7 bases; unmatched junction nucleotides: 9. Germline V lookup: CDR1 LGHNA, CDR2 YNFKEQ. The CDR3 sequence is 18 residues long. CDR3: CASSQDSVGLAGENEQFF. The CDR3 coding sequence is TGTGCCAGCAGCCAAGATTCGGTTGGACTAGCGGGAGAGAATGAGCAGTTCTTC.

This chain connects TRBV5-4 to TRBJ2-6; 9 bases match TRBD2. V trimming: 4 bases; J trimming: 0 bases; junction bases outside the gene matches: 14. From germline, CDR1 is SGHNT and CDR2 YYREEE (reference sequence). The CDR3 runs to 20 residues. The CDR3 reads CASSPEGRLAGSSGANVLTF. DNA for the CDR3: TGTGCCAGCAGCCCAGAAGGGAGGCTAGCGGGGAGCTCTGGGGCCAACGTCCTGACTTTC.

V and J are TRBV5-1 and TRBJ2-7, with TRBD1 matching over 10 bases. The CDR3 is 16 residues long. J lost 3 bases, V lost 0 bases, and 6 bases had no gene match. Per germline, CDR1 SGHRS and CDR2 YFSETQ. CDR3 bases: TGCGCCAGCAGCTTGGCCCGGACAGGGGGGAACTACGAGCAGTACTTC. Its translation: CASSLARTGGNYEQYF.

CDR3 loop: CASSFGFNEQFF. In DNA form, the CDR3 reads TGTGCCAGCAGCTTTGGTTTTAATGAGCAGTTCTTC. The chain employs TRBV5-6 and TRBJ2-1; D not resolved. The V gene lost 2 bases and the J gene lost 7 bases, with 7 bases spanning the gap. The CDR3 spans 12 residues. The germline CDR1 and CDR2 sequences are SGHDT and YYEEEE.